A selection of T cell receptor beta chains follows, all from one sample in a study of vaccination and CD4 T cells after COVID-19. One entry per CDR3 protein results from TCRdb running MiXCR on the PCR reads. This sample has roughly 20,000 distinct CDR3 sequences, with approximately 46% found just once. Antigens for these TCRs are unknown. The source was CD4+ T cells from blood, cultured in vitro, collected before SARS-CoV-2 vaccination. The receptors shown here come from a human donor who had recovered from COVID-19. Both conserved end residues are part of each CDR3. The listing skips clone size in some rows; elsewhere it reads once, few, many or a size class.

V gene: TRBV18; J gene: TRBJ2-3; clone size: .; CDR3 protein: CASSRDRTPGTDTQYF
V gene: TRBV27; J gene: TRBJ2-3; clone size: few; CDR3 protein: CASSRLRTAVTDTQYF
V gene: TRBV5-6; J gene: TRBJ1-2; clone size: once; CDR3 protein: CASSSPADRTNYGYTF
V gene: TRBV11-2; J gene: TRBJ2-7; clone size: .; CDR3 protein: CASSLGTGAAYEQYF
V gene: TRBV6-1; J gene: TRBJ1-1; clone size: .; CDR3 protein: CASTPNLGSGQPNTEAFF
V gene: TRBV7-2; J gene: TRBJ2-3; clone size: .; CDR3 protein: CASSLVGTGRADTQYF
V gene: TRBV20-1; J gene: TRBJ2-3; clone size: .; CDR3 protein: CSARDPREGTDTQYF
V gene: TRBV7-8; J gene: TRBJ1-2; clone size: .; CDR3 protein: CASSPDSGLGFGYTF
V gene: TRBV29-1; J gene: TRBJ2-7; clone size: .; CDR3 protein: CSVEDSSYEQYF
V gene: TRBV20-1; J gene: TRBJ2-7; clone size: .; CDR3 protein: CSARKKGTSGPYEQYF
V gene: TRBV7-2; J gene: TRBJ1-2; clone size: few; CDR3 protein: CASSSPGTGDQGYTF
V gene: TRBV27; J gene: TRBJ1-5; clone size: few; CDR3 protein: CASSLSGRFQIDQPQHF
V gene: TRBV7-8; J gene: TRBJ1-6; clone size: .; CDR3 protein: CASSTLARRGAPNNSPLHF
V gene: TRBV20-1; J gene: TRBJ2-3; clone size: .; CDR3 protein: CSAEGFARDAVSTDTQYF
V gene: TRBV2; J gene: TRBJ1-2; clone size: .; CDR3 protein: CASSEDGWGTSLGYTF
V gene: TRBV18; J gene: TRBJ1-1; clone size: few; CDR3 protein: CASSPRTGLEAFF
V gene: TRBV19; J gene: TRBJ2-5; clone size: .; CDR3 protein: CASSIRGQETQYF
V gene: TRBV7-9; J gene: TRBJ2-4; clone size: few; CDR3 protein: CASSLGGLGNIQYF
V gene: TRBV19; J gene: TRBJ2-3; clone size: .; CDR3 protein: CASSGPSGGRSTDTQYF
V gene: TRBV20-1; J gene: TRBJ2-7; clone size: few; CDR3 protein: CSASRTSGSVFREQYF
V gene: TRBV27; J gene: TRBJ2-1; clone size: .; CDR3 protein: CASSLLPSGRTSEQFF
V gene: TRBV20-1; J gene: TRBJ2-1; clone size: .; CDR3 protein: CSADKGLAFTNEQFF
V gene: TRBV27; J gene: TRBJ2-2; clone size: few; CDR3 protein: CASSQTSGGVSNTGELFF
V gene: TRBV6-1; J gene: TRBJ1-5; clone size: .; CDR3 protein: CASSPSLGGNQPQHF
V gene: TRBV12-3/TRBV12-4; J gene: TRBJ1-1; clone size: few; CDR3 protein: CASSDNLNTEAFF
V gene: TRBV27; J gene: TRBJ2-7; clone size: few; CDR3 protein: CASSPSGYEQYF
V gene: TRBV19; J gene: TRBJ1-1; clone size: few; CDR3 protein: CASSRDRGTEAFF
V gene: TRBV6-1; J gene: TRBJ2-1; clone size: .; CDR3 protein: CASSEYGRNEQFF
V gene: TRBV4-1; J gene: TRBJ1-3; clone size: .; CDR3 protein: CASSLNTGLAGNTIYF
V gene: TRBV7-6; J gene: TRBJ1-5; clone size: .; CDR3 protein: CASSLQPHNQPQHF
V gene: TRBV28; J gene: TRBJ1-3; clone size: .; CDR3 protein: CASKSGPLTGNTIYF
V gene: TRBV19; J gene: TRBJ1-5; clone size: .; CDR3 protein: CASSAWGVGLSNQPQHF
V gene: TRBV5-4; J gene: TRBJ2-1; clone size: .; CDR3 protein: CASSSLPLAGVGNEQFF
V gene: TRBV5-1; J gene: TRBJ1-1; clone size: .; CDR3 protein: CASSAGYGQGGTEAFF
V gene: TRBV28; J gene: TRBJ1-2; clone size: .; CDR3 protein: CASSPNVNYGYTF
V gene: TRBV7-6; J gene: TRBJ1-1; clone size: .; CDR3 protein: CASSLGLRDSEAFF
V gene: TRBV12-3/TRBV12-4; J gene: TRBJ1-2; clone size: .; CDR3 protein: CASSLWGQGRRSYGYTF
V gene: TRBV27; J gene: TRBJ1-1; clone size: few; CDR3 protein: CATQPRGGRHTEAFF
V gene: TRBV6-1; J gene: TRBJ2-1; clone size: .; CDR3 protein: CASSDFADYNEQFF
V gene: TRBV11-3; J gene: TRBJ1-1; clone size: .; CDR3 protein: CASSSLVETEAFF
V gene: TRBV6-1; J gene: TRBJ2-2; clone size: few; CDR3 protein: CASSPDSANTGELFF
V gene: TRBV27; J gene: TRBJ1-3; clone size: .; CDR3 protein: CASTSLSHSGNTIYF